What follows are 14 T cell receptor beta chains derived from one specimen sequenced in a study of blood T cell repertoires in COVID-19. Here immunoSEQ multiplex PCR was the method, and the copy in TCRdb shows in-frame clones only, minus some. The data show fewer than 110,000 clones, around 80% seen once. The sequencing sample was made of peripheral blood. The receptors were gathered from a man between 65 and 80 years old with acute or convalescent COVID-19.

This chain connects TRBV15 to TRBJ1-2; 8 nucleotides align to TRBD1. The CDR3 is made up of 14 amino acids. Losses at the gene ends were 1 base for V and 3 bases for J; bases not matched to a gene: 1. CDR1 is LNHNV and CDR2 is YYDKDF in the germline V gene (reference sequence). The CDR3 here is CATSRATGDYGYTF. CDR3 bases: TGTGCCACCAGCAGAGCGACAGGGGACTATGGCTACACCTTC. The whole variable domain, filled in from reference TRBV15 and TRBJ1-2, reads DAMVIQNPRYQVTQFGKPVTLSCSQTLNHNVMYWYQQKSSQAPKLLFHYYDKDFNNEADTPDNFQSRRPNTSFCFLDIRSPGLGDTAMYLCATSRATGDYGYTFGSGTRLTVV.

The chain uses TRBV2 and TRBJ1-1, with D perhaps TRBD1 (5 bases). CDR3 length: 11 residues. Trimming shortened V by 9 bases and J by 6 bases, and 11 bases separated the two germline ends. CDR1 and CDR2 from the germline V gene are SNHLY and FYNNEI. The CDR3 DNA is TGTGCCAGTCAGGGTAGAGCTGAAGCTTTCTTT. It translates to CASQGRAEAFF.

CDR3 sequence (DNA): TGTGCCAGCAGTTACTCGCACGGGGTCGGCGAGCAGTACTTC. It yields the protein CASSYSHGVGEQYF. The chain employs TRBV6-2 or TRBV6-3 and TRBJ2-7, with a weak D call TRBD2 (5 bases). CDR3 size: 14 residues. V was clipped by 0 bases and J by 6 bases, with 12 bases between them. Germline V CDR1 and CDR2: MNHEY, SVGEGT.

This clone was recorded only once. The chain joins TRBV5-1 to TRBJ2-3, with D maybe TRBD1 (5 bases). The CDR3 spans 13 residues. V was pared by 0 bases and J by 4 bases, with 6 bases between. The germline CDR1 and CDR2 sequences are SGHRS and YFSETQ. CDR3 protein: CASSLVGADTQYF. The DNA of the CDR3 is TGCGCCAGCAGCTTGGTAGGGGCAGATACGCAGTATTTT.

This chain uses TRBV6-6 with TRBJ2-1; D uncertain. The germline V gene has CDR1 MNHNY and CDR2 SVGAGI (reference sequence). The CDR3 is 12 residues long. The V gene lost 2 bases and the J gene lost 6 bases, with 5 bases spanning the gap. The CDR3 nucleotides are TGTGCCAGCAGTTACCCTCGCAATGAGCAGTTCTTC. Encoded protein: CASSYPRNEQFF.

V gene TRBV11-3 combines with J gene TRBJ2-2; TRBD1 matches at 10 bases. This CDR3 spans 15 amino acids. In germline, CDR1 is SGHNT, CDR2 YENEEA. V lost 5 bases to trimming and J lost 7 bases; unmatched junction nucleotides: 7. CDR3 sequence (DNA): TGTGCCAGCAGCCGACAGGGGGCGCGTAACGGGGAGCTGTTTTTT. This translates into CASSRQGARNGELFF.

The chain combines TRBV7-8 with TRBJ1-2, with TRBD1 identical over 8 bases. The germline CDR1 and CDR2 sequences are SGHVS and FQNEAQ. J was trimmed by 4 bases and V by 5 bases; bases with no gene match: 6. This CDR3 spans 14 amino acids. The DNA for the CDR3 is TGTGCCAGCAGCCGTAGGGACAGGTCCTATGGCTACACCTTC. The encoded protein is CASSRRDRSYGYTF.

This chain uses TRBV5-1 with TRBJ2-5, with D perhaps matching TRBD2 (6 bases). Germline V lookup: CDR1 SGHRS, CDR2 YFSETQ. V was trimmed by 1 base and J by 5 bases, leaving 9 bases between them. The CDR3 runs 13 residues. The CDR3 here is CASSLWRAETQYF. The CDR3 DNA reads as TGCGCCAGCAGCTTGTGGAGGGCGGAGACCCAGTACTTC.

The DNA for the CDR3 is TGTGCCAGCAGCCAAATAGCGGGGGGGCTCGAGCAGTACTTC. This gives the protein CASSQIAGGLEQYF. The rearrangement links TRBV3-1 (or the pseudogene TRBV3-2) to TRBJ2-7; 11 bases agree with TRBD2. The germline V gene has CDR1 LGHDT and CDR2 YNNKEL (reference sequence). V shed 2 bases, J shed 6 bases, and the junction held 3 bases outside the gene matches. This CDR3 contains 14 residues.

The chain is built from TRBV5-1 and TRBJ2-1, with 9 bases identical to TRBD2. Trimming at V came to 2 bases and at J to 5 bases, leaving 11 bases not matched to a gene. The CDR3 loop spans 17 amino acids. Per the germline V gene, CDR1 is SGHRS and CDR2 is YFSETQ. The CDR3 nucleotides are TGCGCCAGCAGCTTCCCTCCCCGCGGGGGGGCCAACAATGAGCAGTTCTTC. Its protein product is CASSFPPRGGANNEQFF.

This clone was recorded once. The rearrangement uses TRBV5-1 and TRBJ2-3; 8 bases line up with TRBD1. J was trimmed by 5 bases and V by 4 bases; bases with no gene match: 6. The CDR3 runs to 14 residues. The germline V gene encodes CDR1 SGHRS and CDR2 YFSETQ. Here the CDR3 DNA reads TGCGCCAGCAGCGCTGGACAGGGTCTAGATACGCAGTATTTT. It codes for CASSAGQGLDTQYF.

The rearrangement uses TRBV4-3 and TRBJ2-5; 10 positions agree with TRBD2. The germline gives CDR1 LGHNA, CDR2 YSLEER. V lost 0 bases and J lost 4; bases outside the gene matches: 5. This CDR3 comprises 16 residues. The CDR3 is CASSQDRASGGETQYF. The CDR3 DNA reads TGCGCCAGCAGCCAAGATCGGGCTAGCGGGGGAGAGACCCAGTACTTC.

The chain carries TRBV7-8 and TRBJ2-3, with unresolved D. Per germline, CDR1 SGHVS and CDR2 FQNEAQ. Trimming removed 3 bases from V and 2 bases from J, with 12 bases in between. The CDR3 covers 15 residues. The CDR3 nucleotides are TGTGCCAGCAGCTTGGCAGGTGGATTCACAGATACGCAGTATTTT. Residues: CASSLAGGFTDTQYF.

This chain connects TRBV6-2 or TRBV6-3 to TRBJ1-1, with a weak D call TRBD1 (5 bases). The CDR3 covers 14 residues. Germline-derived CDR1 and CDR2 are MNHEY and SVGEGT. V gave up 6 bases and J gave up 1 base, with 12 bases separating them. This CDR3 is CASSRIGQNTEAFF. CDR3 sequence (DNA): TGTGCCAGCAGCAGAATAGGACAGAACACTGAAGCTTTCTTT.